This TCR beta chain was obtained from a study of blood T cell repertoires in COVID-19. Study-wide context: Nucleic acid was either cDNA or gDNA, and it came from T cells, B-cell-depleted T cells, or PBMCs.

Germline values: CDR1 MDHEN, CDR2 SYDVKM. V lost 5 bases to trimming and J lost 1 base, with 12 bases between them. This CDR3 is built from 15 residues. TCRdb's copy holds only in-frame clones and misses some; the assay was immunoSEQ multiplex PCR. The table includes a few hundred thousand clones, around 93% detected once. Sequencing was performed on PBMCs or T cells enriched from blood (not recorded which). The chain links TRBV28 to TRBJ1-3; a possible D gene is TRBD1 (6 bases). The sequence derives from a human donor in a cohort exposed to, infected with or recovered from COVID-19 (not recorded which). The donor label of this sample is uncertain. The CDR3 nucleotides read TGTGCCAGCAGTGGAGCAGGGGAATCTGGAAACACCATATATTTT. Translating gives CASSGAGESGNTIYF. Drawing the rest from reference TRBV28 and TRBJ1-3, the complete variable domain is DVKVTQSSRYLVKRTGEKVFLECVQDMDHENMFWYRQDPGLGLRLIYFSYDVKMKEKGDIPEGYSVSREKKERFSLILESASTNQTSMYLCASSGAGESGNTIYFGEGSWLTVV.